This T cell receptor beta chain was sequenced in a study of OX40 agonist ivuxolimab in advanced cancers. Study summary: Across the patients, intravenous ivuxolimab was delivered every 2 weeks at 0.01 to 10 mg/kg. Every patient in dose escalation had hepatocellular carcinoma, melanoma, renal cell or head and neck cancer. The study reported partial responses in three patients: one hepatocellular carcinoma, two cutaneous melanoma.

Study observations and caveats: At 0.1 to 3.0 mg/kg and by week 6, clonal expansion occurred in CD4+ and CD8+ blood T cells.

As for this clone: The target antigen is unknown.

Sequenced by immunoSEQ multiplex PCR; TCRdb stores in-frame clones only, minus some. The sample carries tens of thousands of clones, about 84% recorded once. The CDR3 spans 15 residues. Germline CDR1 is SGDLS and CDR2 is YYNGEE. V lost 4 bases and J lost 6, with 17 bases in between. This chain connects TRBV9 to TRBJ2-1, with D possibly matching TRBD2 (5 bases). The TCR comes from an adult with an advanced solid tumor such as melanoma, head and neck, liver or kidney cancer. Sequenced here: CD4+ or CD8+ T cells sorted from blood, sampled in a trial of the OX40 agonist ivuxolimab. The CDR3 DNA is TGTGCCAGCAGCCAAGGACGCGGGCAGGTCAATGAGCAGTTCTTC. This translates into CASSQGRGQVNEQFF.